These 19 T cell receptor beta chains were sequenced from one sample in a study of blood T cell repertoires in COVID-19. Profiling relied on immunoSEQ multiplex PCR, and the TCRdb table lists in-frame clones only, not all of them. The sample contains approximately 180,000 clones, approximately 80% of which appear only once. The sequenced sample consisted of PBMCs or T cells enriched from blood (not recorded which). The receptor set was obtained from a woman aged 55-70 years with acute COVID-19.

The chain links TRBV6-2 or TRBV6-3 to TRBJ2-7; maybe TRBD2 (6 bases). The length of the CDR3 is 13 residues. The V and J ends lost 6 bases and 3 bases respectively, with 12 bases between them. CDR1 is MNHEY, CDR2 SVGEGT, per germline. CDR3 amino acids: CASSYGTFYEQYV. DNA of the CDR3: TGTGCCAGCAGCTATGGGACTTTCTACGAGCAGTACGTC.

J is TRBJ2-1 and V is TRBV5-1, with a possible D match to TRBD2 (6 bases). With 6 bases removed from V and 1 base from J, the gap between germline ends came to 11 bases. Germline assignment: CDR1 SGHRS and CDR2 YFSETQ. The CDR3 sequence is 14 residues long. The CDR3 here is CASNREYSYNEQFF. The CDR3, as DNA: TGCGCCAGCAACCGGGAGTATTCCTACAATGAGCAGTTCTTC.

This clone appeared once. This chain connects TRBV3-1 (or the pseudogene TRBV3-2) to TRBJ1-1, with D possibly TRBD1 on 5 matching bases. The CDR3 totals 13 residues. V lost 6 bases to trimming and J lost 2 bases, with 10 bases between them. Per the germline V gene, CDR1 is LGHDT and CDR2 is YNNKEL (reference sequence). CDR3 coding DNA: TGTGCCAGCAGATTTACAGGTAACACTGAAGCTTTCTTT. Its protein is CASRFTGNTEAFF.

The V and J genes are TRBV5-6 and TRBJ1-2; D unclear. This CDR3 is 14 amino acids long. Germline V lookup: CDR1 SGHDT, CDR2 YYEEEE. The germline V and J ends were trimmed by 0 bases and 3 bases, with 9 bases remaining between them. For the CDR3, the DNA is TGTGCCAGCAGCTTGGGCGGCTCCTACTATGGCTACACCTTC. It is translated as CASSLGGSYYGYTF.

The rearrangement links TRBV5-4 to TRBJ2-1; 10 bases match TRBD1. Germline V gene data show CDR1 as SGHNT and CDR2 as YYREEE (reference sequence). The V segment lost 10 bases and the J segment 1 base; nucleotides outside the gene matches: 5. The CDR3 consists of 14 residues. The CDR3 sequence is CASRDRGSYNEQFF. For the CDR3, the DNA is TGTGCCTCCCGGGACAGGGGATCCTACAATGAGCAGTTCTTC.

The chain has TRBV7-9 and TRBJ2-1, with TRBD2 matching over 9 bases. This CDR3 spans 16 amino acids. CDR1 and CDR2 (germline): SEHNR, FQNEAQ (reference sequence). V lost 5 bases to trimming and J lost 10 bases; unmatched junction nucleotides: 15. The CDR3 here is CASSARLAERLVEQFF. The CDR3 coding sequence is TGTGCCAGCAGCGCCCGACTAGCGGAGCGGCTGGTGGAGCAGTTCTTC.

The V call is TRBV7-8, the J call TRBJ2-5, with TRBD2 identical over 9 bases. There are 15 residues in the CDR3. From germline, CDR1 is SGHVS and CDR2 FQNEAQ. V lost 6 bases, J lost 1 base, and 6 bases stayed unmatched. The CDR3 coding sequence is TGTGCCAGCAGTCCGACTAGCGGCTTCCAAGAGACCCAGTACTTC. Its translation is CASSPTSGFQETQYF.

As DNA, the CDR3 is TGTGCCAGCAGCTTAGTGACGGGGATGGCTAATCAGCCCCAGCATTTT. Translation: CASSLVTGMANQPQHF. The V and J genes are TRBV7-6 and TRBJ1-5, with D hard to call. The CDR3 length is 16 residues. Germline V lookup: CDR1 SGHVS, CDR2 FNYEAQ. The V gene lost 1 base and the J gene lost 4 bases, with 14 bases spanning the gap.

This clone appeared a few times. The V call is TRBV13, the J call TRBJ1-4; D ambiguous. This CDR3 has 14 residues. Trimming left V 2 bases short and J 2 bases short, with 6 bases between. Germline CDR1 is PRHDT and CDR2 is FYEKMQ (reference sequence). The CDR3 coding sequence is TGTGCCAGCAGCTTAAAGCTGACTAATGAAAAACTGTTTTTT. Translating it yields CASSLKLTNEKLFF.

This clone has more than one count but fewer than ten. The chain is built from TRBV3-1 (or the pseudogene TRBV3-2) and TRBJ2-1; 10 bases are shared with TRBD2. This CDR3 region has 15 residues. The V and J ends lost 4 bases and 10 bases, in that order; junction bases with no gene match: 10. The V gene's germline CDR1 is LGHDT and CDR2 YNNKEL (reference sequence). CDR3 in DNA: TGTGCCAGCAGCCTTACCGGGACTAGCGCAGACGAGCAGTTCTTC. Translation: CASSLTGTSADEQFF.

V and J are TRBV19 and TRBJ1-1, with a weak D call TRBD1 (5 bases). The CDR3 is 14 residues long. Looked up from germline, CDR1 is LNHDA and CDR2 is SQIVND (reference sequence). V lost 0 bases and J 6 bases, leaving 11 bases between the germline ends. The CDR3 spells CASSIEWGDAEAFF. CDR3 DNA: TGTGCCAGTAGTATAGAGTGGGGGGACGCTGAAGCTTTCTTT.

The chain carries TRBV20-1 and TRBJ1-1, with D hard to call. The germline V gene encodes CDR1 DFQATT and CDR2 SNEGSKA (reference sequence). The CDR3 covers 10 residues. V lost 7 bases to trimming and J lost 10 bases, with 13 bases between them. The CDR3 sequence: CSVGSSGAFF. The CDR3, as DNA: TGCAGTGTTGGGTCAAGCGGAGCTTTCTTT.

The chain carries TRBV29-1 and TRBJ1-3, with 8 bases identical to TRBD1. The germline V gene has CDR1 SQVTM and CDR2 ANQGSEA. This CDR3 is 13 amino acids long. Losses at the gene ends were 8 bases for V and 3 bases for J; bases not matched to a gene: 6. CDR3 coding DNA: TGCAGCATCGGGACAGGCGTTGGAAACACCATATATTTT. This gives the protein CSIGTGVGNTIYF.

The chain joins TRBV24-1 to TRBJ1-3; the match to TRBD1 covers 8 bases. The trim removed 3 bases at V and 2 bases at J, leaving 5 bases unmatched. Germline values: CDR1 KGHDR, CDR2 SFDVKD. The CDR3 runs 16 residues. In DNA form, the CDR3 reads TGTGCCACCAGTGATCTCAGGGGGCGACCTGGAAACACCATATATTTT. Its translation is CATSDLRGRPGNTIYF.

V gene TRBV7-9 combines with J gene TRBJ2-1; 11 positions match TRBD2. There are 14 residues in the CDR3. The germline CDR1 and CDR2 sequences are SEHNR and FQNEAQ (reference sequence). The trim removed 1 base at V and 9 bases at J, leaving 2 bases unmatched. The CDR3 region is CASSLGGTSGEQFF. The CDR3 region has the DNA TGTGCCAGCAGCTTAGGGGGGACTAGCGGTGAGCAGTTCTTC. Together with reference TRBV7-9 and TRBJ2-1, the CDR3 gives the full variable domain: DTGVSQNPRHKITKRGQNVTFRCDPISEHNRLYWYRQTLGQGPEFLTYFQNEAQLEKSRLLSDRFSAERPKGSFSTLEIQRTEQGDSAMYLCASSLGGTSGEQFFGPGTRLTVL.

There are a few counts of this clone. An end of the junction does not agree with germline; a read error may underlie this. CDR3 amino acids: CASSPGQLARHF. The CDR3 coding sequence is TGTGCCAGCAGCCCGGGACAGCTCGCCCGGCATTTT. The chain employs TRBV12-3 or TRBV12-4 and TRBJ2-3, with TRBD1 matching 7 bases. This CDR3 is 12 amino acids long.

The chain recombines TRBV19 with TRBJ2-1, with TRBD2 matching over 10 bases. V lost 5 bases to trimming and J lost 12 bases; unmatched junction nucleotides: 22. Germline V lookup: CDR1 LNHDA, CDR2 SQIVND (reference sequence). This CDR3 has 18 residues. The CDR3 reads CASSDVAGGVGGYYGQFF. The CDR3 nucleotides are TGTGCCAGTAGTGACGTAGCGGGAGGAGTGGGGGGCTACTATGGGCAGTTCTTC.

The genes are TRBV6-2 or TRBV6-3 and TRBJ1-3; D remains unclear. With 5 bases removed from V and 2 bases from J, the gap between germline ends came to 7 bases. There are 13 residues in the CDR3. Germline values: CDR1 MNHEY, CDR2 SVGEGT. This chain's CDR3 is CASSRNTGNTIYF. DNA of the CDR3: TGTGCCAGCAGTCGCAACACTGGAAACACCATATATTTT.

This sequence joins TRBV5-4 and TRBJ2-5, with D maybe TRBD2 (7 bases). V was clipped by 4 bases and J by 6 bases, with 16 bases between them. This CDR3 spans 14 amino acids. Germline values: CDR1 SGHNT, CDR2 YYREEE (reference sequence). CDR3 in DNA: TGTGCCAGCAGCGTGGAAGGGGGAGGGAAGACCCAGTACTTC. It encodes CASSVEGGGKTQYF.